This T cell receptor (beta chain) was obtained from a study of blood T cell repertoires in COVID-19. Libraries were prepared by immunoSEQ multiplex PCR; TCRdb keeps only in-frame clonotypes and omits some of them. This table has approximately 290,000 clones, about 85% appearing once. Per the germline V gene, CDR1 is MNHNY and CDR2 is SVGAGI (reference sequence). The CDR3 spans 13 residues. The V and J ends lost 5 bases and 3 bases respectively, with 7 bases between them. This chain links TRBV6-6 with TRBJ2-2; the D is unclear. The receptor's source is a human donor with COVID-19, enrolled during active disease. The donor label of this sample is uncertain. The sample comprised peripheral blood. The DNA for the CDR3 is TGTGCCAGCAGTCAAACATACACCGGGGAGCTGTTTTTT. Its translation: CASSQTYTGELFF.